One sample yielded the 15 T cell receptor beta chains listed below, sequenced in a study of blood T cell repertoires in COVID-19. The assay was immunoSEQ multiplex PCR, and TCRdb's table has in-frame clones only and misses some. The sample consists of around 300,000 clones, around nine tenths of them appearing once. The material sequenced was PBMCs or T cells enriched from blood (not recorded which). All receptors derive from a woman aged 55 to 70 who had recovered from COVID-19.

The rearrangement uses TRBV2 and TRBJ2-5, with unresolved D. Between the trimmed V and J ends, which lost 2 bases and 2 bases, there was a span of 12 bases. This CDR3 is 15 amino acids long. The germline V gene encodes CDR1 SNHLY and CDR2 FYNNEI. CDR3 sequence reads: CASSEWAEKQETQYF. Here the CDR3 DNA reads TGTGCCAGCAGTGAATGGGCAGAAAAACAAGAGACCCAGTACTTC.

This chain links TRBV29-1 with TRBJ1-2; D unclear. This CDR3 contains 11 residues. Trimming removed 4 bases at V and 3 bases at J, with 6 bases between. Germline CDR1 and CDR2: SQVTM and ANQGSEA. The CDR3 DNA follows: TGCAGCGTTGGGGAGCACTATGGCTACACCTTC. Translation gives CSVGEHYGYTF.

The V gene is TRBV7-2, the J gene TRBJ2-7; TRBD2 agrees at 12 bases. The ends lost 4 bases at V and 2 bases at J; junction bases unmatched: 3. CDR3 length: 15 amino acids. From germline, CDR1 is SGHTA and CDR2 FQGNSA. The CDR3 DNA reads as TGTGCCAGCAGCTCTAGGACTAGCGGGACCTACGAGCAGTACTTC. This encodes CASSSRTSGTYEQYF.

The CDR3 bases are TGCGCCAGCAGCGCGGCAAAGGAGGAATCTGGAAACACCATATATTTT. This translates into CASSAAKEESGNTIYF. The chain joins TRBV5-1 to TRBJ1-3, with D unclear. The germline CDR1 and CDR2 sequences are SGHRS and YFSETQ. V dropped 4 bases and J dropped 1 base, with 15 bases sitting between them. This CDR3 spans 16 amino acids.

The genes are TRBV27 and TRBJ1-3, with 9 bases aligning to TRBD1. The V and J ends lost 6 bases and 7 bases, in that order; junction bases with no gene match: 4. This CDR3 has 13 residues. The germline CDR1 and CDR2 sequences are MNHEY and SMNVEV (reference sequence). For the CDR3, the DNA is TGTGCCAGCAGGGGGACAGGGAGGAACACCATATATTTT. This gives the protein CASRGTGRNTIYF.

The chain uses TRBV5-1 and TRBJ2-1, with TRBD2 matching 10 bases. The CDR3 is made up of 17 amino acids. Germline V gene sequence: CDR1 SGHRS, CDR2 YFSETQ. The V segment lost 3 bases and the J segment 7 bases; nucleotides outside the gene matches: 13. CDR3 sequence: CASSSHLAGGPRNEQFF. DNA for the CDR3: TGCGCCAGCAGCTCCCATTTAGCGGGAGGCCCGAGGAATGAGCAGTTCTTC.

The V gene is TRBV27, the J gene TRBJ1-1; TRBD1 matches at 9 bases. Germline trimming cut 6 bases from V and 5 bases from J; bases unmatched to any gene: 19. The length of the CDR3 is 18 residues. In germline, CDR1 is MNHEY, CDR2 SMNVEV (reference sequence). The CDR3 coding sequence is TGTGCCAGCAGCCTAACGCCCAACAGGGGGCTGGGAGGGACTGAAGCTTTCTTT. Translated, it gives CASSLTPNRGLGGTEAFF.

V and J are TRBV29-1 and TRBJ1-6; D remains unclear. The V end was cut by 7 bases, the J end by 9 bases, with 16 bases between. Germline CDR1 SQVTM, CDR2 ANQGSEA. This CDR3 is 13 amino acids long. DNA of the CDR3: TGCAGCGGTGCGGACTCGGCCGGTTCACCCCTCCACTTT. Protein product: CSGADSAGSPLHF.

This rearrangement joins TRBV5-1 to TRBJ1-5; D is perhaps TRBD1 (5 bases). Germline values: CDR1 SGHRS, CDR2 YFSETQ. The V end was cut by 4 bases, the J end by 3 bases, with 8 bases between. CDR3 length: 13 residues. The CDR3 loop reads CASSEGVNQPQHF. For the CDR3, the DNA is TGCGCCAGCAGCGAAGGGGTCAATCAGCCCCAGCATTTT. Together with reference TRBV5-1 and TRBJ1-5, the CDR3 gives the full variable domain: KAGVTQTPRYLIKTRGQQVTLSCSPISGHRSVSWYQQTPGQGLQFLFEYFSETQRNKGNFPGRFSGRQFSNSRSEMNVSTLELGDSALYLCASSEGVNQPQHFGDGTRLSIL.

The chain has TRBV28 and TRBJ1-1; D perhaps matches TRBD1 (6 bases). The germline gives CDR1 MDHEN, CDR2 SYDVKM. Trimming removed 6 bases at V and 1 base at J, with 9 bases between. CDR3 length equals 13 residues. The CDR3 spells CASRQGWNTEAFF. The CDR3 nucleotides are TGTGCCAGCAGACAGGGCTGGAACACTGAAGCTTTCTTT. The full variable domain, completed using reference TRBV28 and TRBJ1-1, is DVKVTQSSRYLVKRTGEKVFLECVQDMDHENMFWYRQDPGLGLRLIYFSYDVKMKEKGDIPEGYSVSREKKERFSLILESASTNQTSMYLCASRQGWNTEAFFGQGTRLTVV.

The rearrangement uses TRBV28 and TRBJ2-3, with 8 bases that match TRBD1. V trimming: 8 bases; J trimming: 6 bases; junction bases outside the gene matches: 19. Germline V lookup: CDR1 MDHEN, CDR2 SYDVKM. The CDR3 consists of 17 residues. In DNA form, the CDR3 reads TGTGCCAGCGTAGAGAGGACAGGGAGAAAAGGAAAGGATACGCAGTATTTT. Translated, it gives CASVERTGRKGKDTQYF.

The gene calls are TRBV9 and TRBJ1-4, with D possibly being TRBD1 (6 bases). V lost 4 bases, J lost 10 bases, and 11 bases lay in between. This CDR3 spans 12 amino acids. The germline V gene encodes CDR1 SGDLS and CDR2 YYNGEE. In DNA form, the CDR3 reads TGTGCCAGCAGCTCCAGGGGTGGAAAACTGTTTTTT. Its protein is CASSSRGGKLFF. Drawing the rest from reference TRBV9 and TRBJ1-4, the complete variable domain is DSGVTQTPKHLITATGQRVTLRCSPRSGDLSVYWYQQSLDQGLQFLIQYYNGEERAKGNILERFSAQQFPDLHSELNLSSLELGDSALYFCASSSRGGKLFFGSGTQLSVL.

V and J are TRBV3-1 (or the pseudogene TRBV3-2) and TRBJ1-5; weak D call: TRBD1 (5 bases). V shed 0 bases and J shed 11 bases, with 17 bases lying between them. The CDR3 has 15 amino acids. Germline V gene sequence: CDR1 LGHDT, CDR2 YNNKEL (reference sequence). The DNA for the CDR3 is TGTGCCAGCAGCCAAGATCTAGGGGCCTTCGAGTCCCAGCATTTT. Its protein is CASSQDLGAFESQHF.

The CDR3 here is CASRAGQGVGNTEAFF. CDR3 DNA: TGTGCCAGCAGAGCGGGACAGGGGGTCGGGAACACTGAAGCTTTCTTT. The chain employs TRBV7-3 and TRBJ1-1; 11 nucleotides match TRBD1. Germline trimming cut 6 bases from V and 1 base from J; bases unmatched to any gene: 7. The CDR3 loop spans 16 amino acids. Germline V gene data show CDR1 as SGHTA and CDR2 as FQGTGA.

The V gene is TRBV6-5, the J gene TRBJ1-5; a weak D match, TRBD1 (6 bases). The CDR3 contains 15 residues. The V gene's germline CDR1 is MNHEY and CDR2 SVGAGI. Trimming shortened V by 6 bases and J by 4 bases, and 16 bases separated the two germline ends. The CDR3 coding sequence is TGTGCCAGCAGCCCCTTACAGGGAGTAAATCAGCCCCAGCATTTT. Its translation is CASSPLQGVNQPQHF.